The source of this T cell receptor beta chain is a study of T-cell reconstitution after alpha-beta-depleted transplantation in children. This clonotype was detected ten times or more. Germline trimming cut 2 bases from V and 4 bases from J; bases unmatched to any gene: 6. The CDR3 consists of 15 residues. Germline loops: CDR1 SGHTA, CDR2 FQGTGA. Molecular barcoding with unique molecular identifiers was used for the TCRbeta library. MiXCR was run by TCRdb on the PCR reads, yielding one entry per CDR3 protein. Of over 550,000 distinct CDR3 sequences listed, about 10% are singletons. The input for sequencing was PBMCs from the stem cell graft donor, taken from the stem cell graft. The V and J genes are TRBV7-3 and TRBJ2-3, with 7 bases fitting TRBD2. The source is a human donor who donated a stem cell graft to a child with acute myeloid leukemia. The CDR3 spells CASSLDGGSADTQYF. As DNA, the CDR3 is TGTGCCAGCAGCTTAGACGGCGGGAGCGCAGATACGCAGTATTTT. Based on the CDR3 plus reference TRBV7-3 and TRBJ2-3, the full variable domain is GAGVSQTPSNKVTEKGKYVELRCDPISGHTALYWYRQSLGQGPEFLIYFQGTGAADDSGLPNDRFFAVRPEGSVSTLKIQRTERGDSAVYLCASSLDGGSADTQYFGPGTRLTVL.